The 6 T cell receptor beta chains in this list originate from one sample, sequenced in a study of CD8 T cells in ankylosing spondylitis. One entry per CDR3 protein results from TCRdb running MiXCR on the 5' RACE reads. The sample yields some 140,000 distinct CDR3 sequences, about 6.7% seen once. The sequencing input was blood, either unsorted or a sorted T cell fraction (not recorded which). These receptors came from a female donor with ankylosing spondylitis or in good health (not recorded which).

This clonotype occurred many times. The chain employs TRBV28 and TRBJ2-3, with D possibly being TRBD2 (5 bases). Germline V gene data show CDR1 as MDHEN and CDR2 as SYDVKM. The CDR3 is 13 residues long. V was clipped by 8 bases and J by 0 bases, with 9 bases between them. The CDR3 region is CASRAESTDTQYF. CDR3 nucleotides: TGTGCCAGCCGAGCGGAGAGCACAGATACGCAGTATTTT.

This clonotype occurred many times. The rearrangement joins TRBV5-6 to TRBJ2-3; D not resolved. Germline loops: CDR1 SGHDT, CDR2 YYEEEE. V lost 2 bases and J lost 4, with 11 bases in between. This CDR3 has 14 amino acids. The CDR3 region has the DNA TGTGCCAGCAGCTTAGGTGTGAAGGCAGATACGCAGTATTTT. Translating gives CASSLGVKADTQYF.

This clonotype was seen repeatedly, ten times or more. The gene calls are TRBV29-1 and TRBJ2-5; no reliable D call. Germline loops: CDR1 SQVTM, CDR2 ANQGSEA. V was trimmed by 7 bases and J by 5 bases, leaving 17 bases between them. This CDR3 has 13 amino acids. The CDR3 DNA is TGCAGCGCCGTACGGATCACGACGGAGACCCAGTACTTC. Its protein product is CSAVRITTETQYF.

This clonotype was seen at least ten times. This sequence joins TRBV6-1 and TRBJ2-7; 12 nucleotides line up with TRBD1. CDR1 and CDR2 (germline): MNHNS, SASEGT. J was trimmed by 5 bases and V by 6 bases; bases with no gene match: 5. This CDR3 is 14 amino acids long. In DNA form, the CDR3 reads TGTGCCAGCAGCCCCGGGACAGGGGGCGACGAGCAGTACTTC. This codes for CASSPGTGGDEQYF.

At least ten counts were recorded for this clonotype. This rearrangement joins TRBV12-3 or TRBV12-4 to TRBJ1-1; tentatively, D is TRBD1 (5 bases). The CDR3 is made up of 15 amino acids. Trimming removed 1 base at V and 1 base at J, with 10 bases between. The CDR3 region is CASSLDPGGNTEAFF. In DNA, the CDR3 is TGTGCCAGCAGTTTAGATCCCGGGGGGAACACTGAAGCTTTCTTT.

The rearrangement joins TRBV5-1 to TRBJ2-5; 8 nucleotides match TRBD2. Germline V gene lookup returns CDR1 SGHRS and CDR2 YFSETQ. Trimming cost V 3 bases and J 5 bases; bases outside gene matches: 6. CDR3 length: 14 amino acids. This CDR3 is CASSSGLGLETQYF. Written as DNA, the CDR3 is TGCGCCAGCAGCTCGGGACTAGGTTTGGAGACCCAGTACTTC.